The TCR beta chain under discussion was sequenced for a study of blood T cells in healthy people across ages. The CDR3 sequence is 15 residues long. In germline, CDR1 is SGDLS, CDR2 YYNGEE. V gave up 3 bases and J gave up 4 bases; unmatched junction bases: 5. Next came a second PCR, run for about 7 to 12 cycles, which used a sample-barcoded 5' primer along with a J-beta primer mix. TCRdb fed the 5' RACE reads into MiXCR, producing one record per CDR3 protein. The top ten hold about 11% of the sample, which has approximately 1.5 million distinct CDR3 sequences, 34% seen once. This clonotype has only a few counts.

Sample: blood. J is TRBJ2-7 and V is TRBV9; 12 nucleotides align to TRBD2. This clonotype was obtained from a woman in her 30s in good health. The chain's CDR3 is CASSATSGSAYEQYF. CDR3 DNA: TGTGCCAGCAGCGCGACTAGCGGGAGTGCGTACGAGCAGTACTTC.